The 15 T cell receptor beta chains reported below all come from one sample, sequenced in a study of identical twins. TCRdb redid the calling of the 5' RACE reads with MiXCR, one entry per CDR3 protein. The profile shows approximately 690,000 distinct CDR3 sequences, less than 7% of them singletons. Material: naive T cells sorted from blood. Receptors were obtained from a man aged 18 to 30 in good health.

This clonotype was recorded at least ten times. The gene calls are TRBV6-5 and TRBJ2-4; 9 bases fit TRBD1. After removal of 2 bases from V and 4 bases from J, the junction contained 6 bases not matched to a gene. This CDR3 has 16 residues. The germline CDR1 and CDR2 sequences are MNHEY and SVGAGI. DNA of the CDR3: TGTGCCAGCAGTTACGTACCGACAGGGGGAAAAAACATTCAGTACTTC. This gives the protein CASSYVPTGGKNIQYF.

This chain links TRBV25-1 with TRBJ2-2; TRBD2 agrees at 8 bases. Germline assignment: CDR1 MGHDK and CDR2 SYGVNS. The CDR3 sequence is 17 residues long. Trimming took 3 bases from V and 1 from J; bases not matched to a gene: 7. CDR3 sequence: CASSDMGLAGNTGELFF. CDR3 coding DNA: TGTGCCAGCAGTGACATGGGCCTAGCGGGGAACACCGGGGAGCTGTTTTTT.

As concerns this clonotype: A single base separates this from a much larger clone, so it may be a read error. This chain joins TRBV20-1 and TRBJ1-4; D is possibly TRBD1 (5 bases). Germline V gene data show CDR1 as DFQATT and CDR2 as SNEGSKA (reference sequence). CDR3 size: 15 residues. The CDR3 sequence is CSARKGSSTNEKLYF. Here the CDR3 DNA reads TGCAGTGCTAGAAAGGGGTCTTCAACTAATGAAAAACTGTATTTT.

The table lists this clonotype with many counts. V is TRBV7-2 and J is TRBJ2-2; TRBD1 might be the D (5 bases). Germline CDR1 reads SGHTA; CDR2 reads FQGNSA. The CDR3 is 17 residues long. Trimming left V 1 base short and J 7 bases short, with 19 bases between. The DNA for the CDR3 is TGTGCCAGCAGCTTAGGGCAGGGCATTCCTTTCCGCGGGGAGCTGTTTTTT. Protein: CASSLGQGIPFRGELFF.

This clonotype has ten or more counts. This chain joins TRBV29-1 and TRBJ2-3; TRBD1 aligns across 10 bases. V trimming: 5 bases; J trimming: 2 bases; junction bases outside the gene matches: 4. The germline CDR1 and CDR2 sequences are SQVTM and ANQGSEA. The CDR3 sequence is 14 residues long. The CDR3 DNA reads TGCAGCGTTAGGACAGGGGGGACCACAGATACGCAGTATTTT. It yields the protein CSVRTGGTTDTQYF.

This chain connects TRBV5-1 to TRBJ2-1, with TRBD2 identical over 13 bases. Germline CDR1 and CDR2: SGHRS and YFSETQ. J lost 8 bases, V lost 4 bases, and 6 bases had no gene match. The CDR3 has 15 amino acids. The CDR3 sequence is CASSTGTSGIDEQFF. For the CDR3, the DNA is TGCGCCAGCAGCACCGGGACTAGCGGGATTGATGAGCAGTTCTTC. Variable domain in full (rest from reference TRBV5-1 and TRBJ2-1): KAGVTQTPRYLIKTRGQQVTLSCSPISGHRSVSWYQQTPGQGLQFLFEYFSETQRNKGNFPGRFSGRQFSNSRSEMNVSTLELGDSALYLCASSTGTSGIDEQFFGPGTRLTVL.

The table lists this clonotype with many counts. The V call is TRBV7-9, the J call TRBJ1-1; D remains ambiguous. CDR3 length: 11 residues. Per the germline V gene, CDR1 is SEHNR and CDR2 is FQNEAQ (reference sequence). The V and J ends lost 5 bases and 7 bases respectively, with 8 bases between them. Written as DNA, the CDR3 is TGTGCCAGCAGCCGCCGGGATGAAGCTTTCTTT. This translates into CASSRRDEAFF.

J is TRBJ2-2 and V is TRBV12-3 or TRBV12-4; tentative D call: TRBD2 (7 bases). With 3 bases removed from V and 6 bases from J, the gap between germline ends came to 23 bases. This CDR3 region has 18 residues. For the CDR3, the DNA is TGTGCCAGCAGTTTTAACAGGGAGGGCCTTGGAAACGCCGGGGAGCTGTTTTTT. It yields the protein CASSFNREGLGNAGELFF.

The chain recombines TRBV7-2 with TRBJ2-3; perhaps TRBD2 as D (6 bases). From germline, CDR1 is SGHTA and CDR2 FQGNSA. V gave up 2 bases and J gave up 3 bases, with 15 bases separating them. The CDR3 contains 16 residues. The CDR3 DNA reads TGTGCCAGCAGCTTAACACGGGAGCCTGGGACAGATACGCAGTATTTT. It encodes CASSLTREPGTDTQYF.

This clonotype was detected many times. This chain uses TRBV5-4 with TRBJ2-2; TRBD1 agrees at 8 bases. J gave up 6 bases and V 0 bases, and 4 bases lay outside the gene matches. The V gene's germline CDR1 is SGHNT and CDR2 YYREEE (reference sequence). The CDR3 contains 15 residues. CDR3 in amino acids: CASSLGDRSAGELFF. The CDR3 DNA sequence: TGTGCCAGCAGCTTGGGGGACAGGAGTGCCGGGGAGCTGTTTTTT.

This clonotype showed up many times. The genes are TRBV6-1 and TRBJ1-5; maybe TRBD1 (6 bases). With 6 bases removed from V and 1 base from J, the gap between germline ends came to 13 bases. This CDR3 has 15 amino acids. Germline CDR1 reads MNHNS; CDR2 reads SASEGT. CDR3 protein: CASRSLDSSNQPQHF. The DNA of the CDR3 is TGTGCCAGCAGGTCATTGGACAGCAGCAATCAGCCCCAGCATTTT.

The V gene is TRBV18, the J gene TRBJ1-3; D is uncertain. Germline V lookup: CDR1 KGHSH, CDR2 LQKENI. This CDR3 has 15 residues. The V and J ends lost 3 bases and 0 bases respectively, with 9 bases between them. The CDR3 reads CASSPQVVSGNTIYF. CDR3 coding DNA: TGTGCCAGCTCACCTCAGGTCGTCTCTGGAAACACCATATATTTT.

This clonotype was counted a few times. The chain has TRBV29-1 and TRBJ1-4; no clear D gene. This CDR3 has 11 amino acids. Trimming shortened V by 4 bases and J by 6 bases, and 6 bases separated the two germline ends. CDR1 and CDR2 (germline): SQVTM, ANQGSEA. This chain's CDR3 is CSVGGYEKLFF. The CDR3 DNA reads TGCAGCGTTGGAGGGTATGAAAAACTGTTTTTT. Full variable domain (remainder filled in from reference TRBV29-1 and TRBJ1-4): SAVISQKPSRDICQRGTSLTIQCQVDSQVTMMFWYRQQPGQSLTLIATANQGSEATYESGFVIDKFPISRPNLTFSTLTVSNMSPEDSSIYLCSVGGYEKLFFGSGTQLSVL.

Ten or more counts support this clonotype. This rearrangement joins TRBV10-2 to TRBJ2-1; D could derive from TRBD1 or TRBD2 (6 bases each). This CDR3 region has 10 residues. Germline V gives CDR1 WSHSY, CDR2 SAAADI. CDR3 sequence (DNA): TGCGGGGGGGCGGACAATGAGCAGTTCTTC. Its translation: CGGADNEQFF.

The chain carries TRBV6-1 and TRBJ2-7, with no clear D. The CDR3 has 13 amino acids. The V and J ends lost 6 bases and 2 bases respectively, with 11 bases between them. The germline V gene has CDR1 MNHNS and CDR2 SASEGT. The CDR3, as DNA: TGTGCCAGCAGGGGGATACGACCCTACGAGCAGTACTTC. The encoded protein is CASRGIRPYEQYF.